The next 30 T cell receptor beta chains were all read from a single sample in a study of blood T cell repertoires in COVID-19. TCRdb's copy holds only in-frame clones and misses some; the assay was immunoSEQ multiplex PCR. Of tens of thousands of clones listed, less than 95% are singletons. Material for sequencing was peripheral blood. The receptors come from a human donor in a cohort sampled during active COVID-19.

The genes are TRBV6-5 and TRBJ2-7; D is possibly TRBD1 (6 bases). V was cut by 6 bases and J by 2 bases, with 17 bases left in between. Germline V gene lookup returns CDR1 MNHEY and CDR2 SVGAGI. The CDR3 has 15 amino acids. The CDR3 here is CASRVQGGGTYEQYF. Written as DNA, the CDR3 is TGTGCCAGCAGGGTACAGGGTGGGGGTACCTACGAGCAGTACTTC.

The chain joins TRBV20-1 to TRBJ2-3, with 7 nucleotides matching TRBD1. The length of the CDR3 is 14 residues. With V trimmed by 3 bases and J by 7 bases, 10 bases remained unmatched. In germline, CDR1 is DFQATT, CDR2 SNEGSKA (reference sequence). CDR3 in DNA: TGCAGTGCTAGTCGCAGGGGGATAACCTATACGCAGTATTTT. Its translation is CSASRRGITYTQYF.

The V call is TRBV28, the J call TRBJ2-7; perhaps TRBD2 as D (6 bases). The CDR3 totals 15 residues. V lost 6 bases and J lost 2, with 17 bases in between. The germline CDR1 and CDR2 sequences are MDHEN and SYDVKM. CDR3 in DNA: TGTGCCAGCAGCCCAGGTAGCGGACATCCCTACGAGCAGTACTTC. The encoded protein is CASSPGSGHPYEQYF.

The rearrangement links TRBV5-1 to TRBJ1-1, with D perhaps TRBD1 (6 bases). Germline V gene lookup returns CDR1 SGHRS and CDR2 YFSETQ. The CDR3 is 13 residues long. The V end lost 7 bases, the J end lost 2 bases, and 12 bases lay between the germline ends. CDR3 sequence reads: CASLKQGNTEAFF. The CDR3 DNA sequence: TGCGCCAGCTTGAAACAGGGCAACACTGAAGCTTTCTTT. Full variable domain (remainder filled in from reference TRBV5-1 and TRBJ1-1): KAGVTQTPRYLIKTRGQQVTLSCSPISGHRSVSWYQQTPGQGLQFLFEYFSETQRNKGNFPGRFSGRQFSNSRSEMNVSTLELGDSALYLCASLKQGNTEAFFGQGTRLTVV.

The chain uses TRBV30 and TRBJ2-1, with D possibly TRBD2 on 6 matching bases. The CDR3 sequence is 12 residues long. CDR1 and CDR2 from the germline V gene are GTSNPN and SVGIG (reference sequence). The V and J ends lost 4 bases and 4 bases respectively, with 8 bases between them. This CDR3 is CAWTSAYNEQFF. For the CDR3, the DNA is TGTGCCTGGACTAGCGCTTACAATGAGCAGTTCTTC.

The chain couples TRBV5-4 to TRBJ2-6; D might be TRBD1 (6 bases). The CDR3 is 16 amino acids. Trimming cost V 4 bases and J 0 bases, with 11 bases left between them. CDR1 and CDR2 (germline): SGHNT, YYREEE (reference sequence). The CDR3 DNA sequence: TGTGCCAGCAGCCAGCCGACAGGCTCTGGGGCCAACGTCCTGACTTTC. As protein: CASSQPTGSGANVLTF.

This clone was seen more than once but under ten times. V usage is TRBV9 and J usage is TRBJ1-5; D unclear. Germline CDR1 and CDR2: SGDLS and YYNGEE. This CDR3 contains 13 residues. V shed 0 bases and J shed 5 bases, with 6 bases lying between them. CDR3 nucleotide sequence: TGTGCCAGCAGCGTAGTGCCAGATCAGCCCCAGCATTTT. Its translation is CASSVVPDQPQHF.

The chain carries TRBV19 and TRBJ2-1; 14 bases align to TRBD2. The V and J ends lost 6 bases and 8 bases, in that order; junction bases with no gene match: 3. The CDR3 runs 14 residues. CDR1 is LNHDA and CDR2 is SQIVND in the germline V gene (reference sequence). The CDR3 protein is CASRTSGRGYEQFF. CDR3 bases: TGTGCCAGTAGGACTAGCGGGAGGGGGTATGAGCAGTTCTTC.

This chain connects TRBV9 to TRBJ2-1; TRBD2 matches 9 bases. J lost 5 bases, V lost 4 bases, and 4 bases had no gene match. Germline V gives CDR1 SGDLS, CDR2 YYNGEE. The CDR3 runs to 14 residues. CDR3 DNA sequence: TGTGCCAGCAGCCCCAGACTAGCGGACAATGAGCAGTTCTTC. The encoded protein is CASSPRLADNEQFF.

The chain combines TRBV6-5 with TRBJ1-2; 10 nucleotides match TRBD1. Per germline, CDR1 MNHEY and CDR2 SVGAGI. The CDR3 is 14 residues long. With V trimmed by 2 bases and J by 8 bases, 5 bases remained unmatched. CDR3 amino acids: CASSYQTGGGGYTF. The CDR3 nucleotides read TGTGCCAGCAGTTACCAGACAGGGGGCGGGGGCTACACCTTC.

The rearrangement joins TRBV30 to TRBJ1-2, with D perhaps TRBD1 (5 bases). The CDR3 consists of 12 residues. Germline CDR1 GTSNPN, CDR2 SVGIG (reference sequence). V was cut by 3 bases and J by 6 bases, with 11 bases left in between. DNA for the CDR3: TGTGCCTGGAGGGGGGGACTCGATGGCTACACCTTC. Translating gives CAWRGGLDGYTF. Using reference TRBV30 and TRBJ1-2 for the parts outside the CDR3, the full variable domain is SQTIHQWPATLVQPVGSPLSLECTVEGTSNPNLYWYRQAAGRGLQLLFYSVGIGQISSEVPQNLSASRPQDRQFILSSKKLLLSDSGFYLCAWRGGLDGYTFGSGTRLTVV.

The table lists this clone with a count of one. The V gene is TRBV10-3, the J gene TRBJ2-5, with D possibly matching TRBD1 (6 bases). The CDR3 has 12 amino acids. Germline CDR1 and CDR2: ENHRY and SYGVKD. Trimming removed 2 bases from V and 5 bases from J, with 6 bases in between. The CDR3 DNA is TGTGCCATCAGTGAGAGGGGGGAGACCCAGTACTTC. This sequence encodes CAISERGETQYF.

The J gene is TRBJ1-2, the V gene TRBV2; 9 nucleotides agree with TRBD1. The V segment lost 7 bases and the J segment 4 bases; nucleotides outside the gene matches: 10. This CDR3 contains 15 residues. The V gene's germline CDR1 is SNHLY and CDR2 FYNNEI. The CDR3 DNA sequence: TGTGCCAGCACCGAAGCGACAGGGGGTCCCTATGGCTACACCTTC. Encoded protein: CASTEATGGPYGYTF.

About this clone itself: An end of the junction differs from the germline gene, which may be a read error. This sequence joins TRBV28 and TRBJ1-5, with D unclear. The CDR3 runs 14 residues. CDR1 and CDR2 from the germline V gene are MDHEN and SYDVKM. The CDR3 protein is CASSFGSSHQPQHF. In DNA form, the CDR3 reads TGTGCCAGCAGTTTCGGATCTAGCCATCAGCCCCAGCATTTT.

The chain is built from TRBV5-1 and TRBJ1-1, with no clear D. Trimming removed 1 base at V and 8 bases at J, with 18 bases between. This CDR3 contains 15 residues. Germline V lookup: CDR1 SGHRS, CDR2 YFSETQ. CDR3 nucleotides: TGCGCCAGCAGCTTGCGGACTCCTGGACTGACGGAAGCTTTCTTT. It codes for CASSLRTPGLTEAFF.

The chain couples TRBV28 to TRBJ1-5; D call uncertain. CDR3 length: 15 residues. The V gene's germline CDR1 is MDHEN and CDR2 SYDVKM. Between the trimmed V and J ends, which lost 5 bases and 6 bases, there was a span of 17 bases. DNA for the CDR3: TGTGCCAGCAGTCTTGGGAGAGCCGAGGGTCAGCCCCAGCATTTT. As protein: CASSLGRAEGQPQHF.

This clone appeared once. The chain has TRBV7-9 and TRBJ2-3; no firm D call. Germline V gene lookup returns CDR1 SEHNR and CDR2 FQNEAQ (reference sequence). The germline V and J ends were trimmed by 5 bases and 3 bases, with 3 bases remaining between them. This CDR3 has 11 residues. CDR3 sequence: CASSQTDTQYF. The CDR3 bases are TGTGCCAGCAGCCAAACAGATACGCAGTATTTT.

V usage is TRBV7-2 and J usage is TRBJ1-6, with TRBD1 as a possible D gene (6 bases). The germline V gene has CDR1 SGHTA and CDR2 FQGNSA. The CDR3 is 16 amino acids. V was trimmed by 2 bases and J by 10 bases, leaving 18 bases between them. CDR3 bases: TGTGCCAGCAGCTTATCGGGCGCAGGGGCGGCCTCACCCCTCCACTTT. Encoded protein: CASSLSGAGAASPLHF.

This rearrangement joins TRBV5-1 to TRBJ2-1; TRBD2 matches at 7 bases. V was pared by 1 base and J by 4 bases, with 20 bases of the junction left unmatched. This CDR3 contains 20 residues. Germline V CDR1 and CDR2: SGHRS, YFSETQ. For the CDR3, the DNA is TGCGCCAGCAGCTTGTGGGTCGTAGCGGGTCCTTCCTACGCATACAATGAGCAGTTCTTC. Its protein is CASSLWVVAGPSYAYNEQFF.

The DNA for the CDR3 is TGTGCCAGCTCACCTAAGGGACTAGGAATAGGAGATACGCAGTATTTT. Encoded protein: CASSPKGLGIGDTQYF. The chain is built from TRBV18 and TRBJ2-3; 8 positions agree with TRBD2. Unmatched junction bases numbered 10, after V lost 3 bases and J lost 5 bases. CDR3 length: 16 amino acids. CDR1 KGHSH and CDR2 LQKENI come from the germline V gene.

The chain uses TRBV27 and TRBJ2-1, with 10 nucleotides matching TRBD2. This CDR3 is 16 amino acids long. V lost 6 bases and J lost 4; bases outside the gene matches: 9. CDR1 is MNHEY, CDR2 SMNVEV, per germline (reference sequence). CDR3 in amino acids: CASRNPGTSAYNEQFF. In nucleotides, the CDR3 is TGTGCCAGCAGAAACCCCGGGACTAGCGCTTACAATGAGCAGTTCTTC.

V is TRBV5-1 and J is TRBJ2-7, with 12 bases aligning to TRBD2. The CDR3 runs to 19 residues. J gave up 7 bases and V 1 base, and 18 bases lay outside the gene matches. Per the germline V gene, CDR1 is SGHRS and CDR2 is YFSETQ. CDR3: CASSLNSASGRATTREQYF. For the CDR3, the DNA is TGCGCCAGCAGCTTGAATTCGGCTAGCGGGAGGGCAACAACGAGGGAGCAGTACTTC.

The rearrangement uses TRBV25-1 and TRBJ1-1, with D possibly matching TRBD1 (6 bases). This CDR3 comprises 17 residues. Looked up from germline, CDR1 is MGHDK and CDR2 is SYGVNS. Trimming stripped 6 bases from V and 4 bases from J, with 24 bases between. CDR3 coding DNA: TGTGCCAGCAGAGGGCGGACAGACTCCAGACGGGGCACTGAAGCTTTCTTT. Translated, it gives CASRGRTDSRRGTEAFF.

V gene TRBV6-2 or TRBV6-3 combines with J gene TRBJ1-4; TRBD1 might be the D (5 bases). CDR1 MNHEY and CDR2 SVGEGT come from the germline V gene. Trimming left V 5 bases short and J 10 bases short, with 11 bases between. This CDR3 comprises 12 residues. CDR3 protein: CASSTGTPKLFF. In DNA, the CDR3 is TGTGCCAGCAGTACCGGGACTCCAAAACTGTTTTTT.

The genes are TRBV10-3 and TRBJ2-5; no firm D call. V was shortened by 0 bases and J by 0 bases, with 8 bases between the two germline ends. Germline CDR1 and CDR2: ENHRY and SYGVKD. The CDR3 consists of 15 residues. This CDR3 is CAISESIQNQETQYF. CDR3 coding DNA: TGTGCCATCAGTGAGTCGATCCAGAACCAAGAGACCCAGTACTTC.

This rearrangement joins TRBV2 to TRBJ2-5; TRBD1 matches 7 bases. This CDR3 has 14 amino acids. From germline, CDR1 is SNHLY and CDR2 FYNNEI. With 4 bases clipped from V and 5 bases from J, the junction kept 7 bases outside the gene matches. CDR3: CASSAYRGGETQYF. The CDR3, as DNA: TGTGCCAGCAGTGCTTACAGGGGCGGGGAGACCCAGTACTTC.

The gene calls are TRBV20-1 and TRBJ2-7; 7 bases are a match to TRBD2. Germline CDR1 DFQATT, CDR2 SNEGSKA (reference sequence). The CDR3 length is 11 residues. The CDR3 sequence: CSPSGGLEQYF. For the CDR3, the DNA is TGCAGCCCCTCGGGAGGCCTGGAGCAGTACTTC.

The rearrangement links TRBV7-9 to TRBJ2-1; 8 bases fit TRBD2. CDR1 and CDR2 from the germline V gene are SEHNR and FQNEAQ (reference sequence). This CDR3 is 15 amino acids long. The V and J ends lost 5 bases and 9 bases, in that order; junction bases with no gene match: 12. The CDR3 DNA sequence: TGTGCCAGCAGCAATCCGGGACTAGAGGGCCTTGAGCAGTTCTTC. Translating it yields CASSNPGLEGLEQFF. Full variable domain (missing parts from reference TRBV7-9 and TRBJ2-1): DTGVSQNPRHKITKRGQNVTFRCDPISEHNRLYWYRQTLGQGPEFLTYFQNEAQLEKSRLLSDRFSAERPKGSFSTLEIQRTEQGDSAMYLCASSNPGLEGLEQFFGPGTRLTVL.

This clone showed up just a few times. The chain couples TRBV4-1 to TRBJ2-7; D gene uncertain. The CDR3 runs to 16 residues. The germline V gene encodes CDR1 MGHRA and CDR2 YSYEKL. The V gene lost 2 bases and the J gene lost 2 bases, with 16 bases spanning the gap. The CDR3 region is CASSQLSSFPPYEQYF. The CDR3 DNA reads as TGCGCCAGCAGCCAACTATCGTCCTTCCCCCCCTACGAGCAGTACTTC.

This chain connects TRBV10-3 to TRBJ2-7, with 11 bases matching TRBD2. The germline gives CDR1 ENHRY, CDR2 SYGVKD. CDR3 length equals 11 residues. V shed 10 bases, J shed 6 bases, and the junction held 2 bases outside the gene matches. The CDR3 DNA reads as TGTGCCACCGGACTAGCGGGCGAGCAGTACTTC. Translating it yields CATGLAGEQYF.